One sample yielded the 2 T cell receptor beta chains listed below, sequenced in a study of cytomegalovirus exposure and HLA in healthy donors. PCR employed 60 Vbeta and 13 Jbeta primers. TCRdb's copy holds only in-frame clones and misses some; the assay was immunoSEQ multiplex PCR. The data hold 100,000 to 150,000 clones, with approximately 80% observed a single time. What was sequenced was PBMCs. The receptor set was obtained from a man in his forties in good health and CMV-seronegative.

The rearrangement joins TRBV18 to TRBJ2-5; D perhaps matches TRBD1 (5 bases). This CDR3 contains 12 residues. V dropped 6 bases and J dropped 1 base, with 6 bases sitting between them. From germline, CDR1 is KGHSH and CDR2 LQKENI. As DNA, the CDR3 is TGTGCCAGCTCTGACAGCCAAGAGACCCAGTACTTC. Protein: CASSDSQETQYF.

CDR3: CASSNLPTGTGGRGYTF. DNA for the CDR3: TGTGCCAGCAGCAACCTACCTACCGGGACAGGGGGACGTGGCTACACCTTC. V gene TRBV21-1 combines with J gene TRBJ1-2; the table calls TRBD1, which could not be checked here. TRBV21-1 is listed as a pseudogene. The CDR3 totals 17 residues.